What follows are 5 T cell receptor beta chains derived from one specimen sequenced in a study of blood T cells in healthy people across ages. A J-beta primer mix and a sample-barcoded 5' primer were used in a second PCR of about 7 to 12 cycles. TCRdb recomputed calls from the 5' RACE reads with MiXCR, one row per CDR3 protein. The table includes over 1.5 million distinct CDR3 sequences, roughly 50% detected once. Sequenced material: blood. These receptors were obtained from a woman aged 40 to 50 in good health.

V and J are TRBV12-3 or TRBV12-4 and TRBJ2-5; tentative D call: TRBD1 (6 bases). Trimming removed 5 bases from V and 4 bases from J, with 14 bases in between. The CDR3 is 14 residues long. In DNA, the CDR3 is TGTGCCAGCAGTCCCCGACAGGTTGGAGAGACCCAGTACTTC. This encodes CASSPRQVGETQYF.

This clonotype was counted a few times. This sequence joins TRBV7-2 and TRBJ2-5; either TRBD1 or TRBD2 may fit D (5 bases each). The CDR3 is 15 amino acids. The germline CDR1 and CDR2 sequences are SGHTA and FQGNSA. Trimming shortened V by 3 bases and J by 11 bases, and 22 bases separated the two germline ends. CDR3 sequence: CASSLGQGAYNEQYF. The CDR3, as DNA: TGTGCCAGCAGCTTGGGGCAGGGAGCCTACAATGAGCAGTACTTC.

The rearrangement links TRBV7-2 to TRBJ1-1; weak D call: TRBD1 (5 bases). Trimming took off 3 bases at V and 0 bases at J, with 14 bases between the two ends. The CDR3 contains 16 residues. Germline-derived CDR1 and CDR2 are SGHTA and FQGNSA. The CDR3 loop reads CASSFSRVVVNTEAFF. The CDR3 DNA is TGTGCCAGCAGCTTCAGCAGGGTCGTCGTGAACACTGAAGCTTTCTTT.

The chain is built from TRBV29-1 and TRBJ2-5, with 7 bases matching TRBD1. CDR3 length equals 13 residues. From germline, CDR1 is SQVTM and CDR2 ANQGSEA. Trimming took 8 bases from V and 1 from J; bases not matched to a gene: 7. CDR3 protein: CSIGGASQETQYF. DNA of the CDR3: TGCAGCATAGGGGGCGCCTCCCAAGAGACCCAGTACTTC.

The table lists this clonotype with a few counts. The chain links TRBV24-1 to TRBJ2-6; tentative D call: TRBD2 (5 bases). Germline CDR1 is KGHDR and CDR2 is SFDVKD. V lost 3 bases to trimming and J lost 0 bases, with 8 bases between them. The length of the CDR3 is 16 residues. CDR3 protein: CATSDGGSSGANVLTF. The CDR3 nucleotides are TGTGCCACCAGTGATGGAGGAAGCTCTGGGGCCAACGTCCTGACTTTC.